The entry that follows covers one T cell receptor beta chain sequence. TCRdb keeps only in-frame clones here, not all; method: immunoSEQ multiplex PCR. The table shows roughly 320,000 clones, with approximately 90% occurring only once. This record comes from a study of blood T cell repertoires in COVID-19. Germline assignment: CDR1 LGHDT and CDR2 YNNKEL (reference sequence). Deletions cut 4 bases from V and 5 bases from J, with 14 bases between. This CDR3 spans 14 amino acids. All exposed participants met a person with COVID-19 within 2 weeks before entering the study. Specimen: PBMCs or T cells enriched from blood (not recorded which). This TCR was recovered from a young woman who had been exposed to COVID-19. The chain combines TRBV3-1 (or the pseudogene TRBV3-2) with TRBJ1-1; D is possibly TRBD1 (6 bases). CDR3 protein: CASSLSRGSTEAFF. In DNA form, the CDR3 reads TGTGCCAGCAGCCTGAGCAGGGGATCAACTGAAGCTTTCTTT.